This T cell receptor beta chain came from a study of blood T cell repertoires in COVID-19 (dated by TCRdb to 2020 to 2021). The study in broad terms: Samples from collaborators originated in the United States, Italy and Spain and spanned both the acute and convalescent phases of COVID-19. The prospective study material was composed of cDNA or gDNA derived from T cells, B-cell-depleted T cells, or PBMCs. Deeply sampled blood TCRbeta repertoires from subjects exposed to, actively infected with, or recovered from COVID-19 were included in the dataset. The repertoires were released in a freely available public database intended as a resource for research on the immune response to SARS-CoV-2. The samples were drawn from the first 160 participants of the ongoing ImmuneRACE study and from 1,254 subjects provided by 6 global collaborators. A de-identified subject ID, COVID-19 status, age in years and sex were almost always included in the sample metadata. Where available, HLA class I and class II types were obtained from metadata supplied by the sample provider rather than from assay-based typing.

Overall study outcomes, separate from this receptor: Clinical and demographic metadata were provided uncurated, with the amount varying by source and participant.

In its sample, this clone was seen once. Its antigen is still unknown. Qualities for individual bases were not recorded, and no much larger clone is one base off. TCRbeta CDR3 regions were amplified from genomic DNA by means of the immunoSEQ Assay, a bias-controlled multiplex PCR. Concerning the study's data processing: The number of nucleated cells in each sample was estimated by amplification of reference gene primers within the assay. To quantify the absolute abundance of each unique TCRbeta CDR3 rearrangement, sequence reads were collapsed and filtered. For each sample, productive Simpson clonality was calculated by taking the square root of Simpson's diversity index across productive rearrangements. Held by TCRdb, this immuneACCESS table contains in-frame sequences only and omits some clones. Under half of the omission traces to an unresolved V gene where checked; the cause of the rest is unknown. That table supplies the V and J calls and clone size; D and trimming were determined from the DNA. The sample data list about 200,000 clones, and roughly 90% of these were observed just once. The ten most abundant clones make up around 0.5% of the sample.

The CDR3 runs 15 residues from the cysteine to the phenylalanine. Of all the DNA, just the CDR3 is kept, 45 bases in frame from base 1. The germline V gene encodes CDR1 SGHDN and CDR2 FVKESK. V loses 3 bases, J loses 6 bases, and the germline ends lie 14 bases apart. The collaborating institutions used their own protocols to collect whole blood in K2EDTA tubes. For TCRbeta analysis, collaborators shipped samples as frozen whole blood, isolated PBMCs, or DNA extracted from either of those sample types. The origin of this receptor is a man in his forties or fifties with acute or convalescent COVID-19. The receptor chain draws on TRBV14 and TRBJ1-4; the D gene is unclear. Sequences were obtained from peripheral blood. Read as DNA, the sequence is TGTGCCAGCAGCCAGCTTCCATCGGGGTATGAAAAACTGTTTTTT. It translates as CASSQLPSGYEKLFF. Outside the CDR3, residues come from the reference TRBV14 and TRBJ1-4 proteins, so the full variable domain is: EAGVTQFPSHSVIEKGQTVTLRCDPISGHDNLYWYRRVMGKEIKFLLHFVKESKQDESGMPNNRFLAERTGGTYSTLKVQPAELEDSGVYFCASSQLPSGYEKLFFGSGTQLSVL.